Following are 7 T cell receptor beta chains from one sample sequenced in a study of blood T cell repertoires in COVID-19. Sequencing used immunoSEQ multiplex PCR; TCRdb keeps in-frame clones, though not all of them. The sample carries 100,000 to 150,000 clones, 65% to 85% recorded once. Specimen: peripheral blood. All receptors derive from a man aged 30 to 39 with COVID-19, enrolled during active disease.

The chain employs TRBV5-1 and TRBJ1-1; no firm D call. V lost 4 bases to trimming and J lost 4 bases, with 14 bases between them. CDR1 SGHRS and CDR2 YFSETQ come from the germline V gene. The CDR3 is 14 residues long. CDR3 loop: CASSVPSGSTEAFF. The CDR3 DNA is TGCGCCAGCAGCGTGCCCTCGGGTAGCACTGAAGCTTTCTTT.

The chain is built from TRBV18 and TRBJ2-5; TRBD2 matches at 11 bases. The J segment lost 3 bases and the V segment lost 4 bases, leaving 4 bases of the junction unmatched. Germline V gene data show CDR1 as KGHSH and CDR2 as LQKENI. The CDR3 totals 15 residues. CDR3: CASSRGTSGEETQYF. The CDR3 coding sequence is TGTGCCAGCTCACGGGGGACTAGCGGCGAAGAGACCCAGTACTTC.

This sequence joins TRBV5-5 and TRBJ2-5; maybe TRBD1 (7 bases). This CDR3 contains 16 residues. V was clipped by 4 bases and J by 2 bases, with 18 bases between them. Germline CDR1 is SGHKS and CDR2 is YYEKEE (reference sequence). The CDR3 reads CASSPVGRGEQETQYF. As DNA, the CDR3 is TGTGCCAGCAGCCCCGTCGGCAGGGGGGAGCAAGAGACCCAGTACTTC.

V and J are TRBV4-1 and TRBJ1-6, with 8 nucleotides matching TRBD1. Germline lookup yields CDR1 MGHRA and CDR2 YSYEKL. The CDR3 has 14 residues. V lost 1 base, J lost 11 bases, and 4 bases stayed unmatched. CDR3 residues: CASSQATQGAPLHF. CDR3 in DNA: TGCGCCAGCAGCCAAGCCACACAGGGGGCACCCCTCCACTTT.

The chain joins TRBV7-2 to TRBJ2-7, with D hard to call. V was shortened by 0 bases and J by 2 bases, with 5 bases between the two germline ends. The CDR3 runs 13 residues. Germline CDR1 SGHTA, CDR2 FQGNSA. CDR3 in DNA: TGTGCCAGCAGCTTAGCGGGCCCCTACGAGCAGTACTTC. Residues: CASSLAGPYEQYF.

This clone appeared a few times. The J gene is TRBJ1-1, the V gene TRBV9, with D perhaps TRBD1 (6 bases). Deletions cut 4 bases from V and 1 base from J, with 11 bases between. CDR1 SGDLS and CDR2 YYNGEE come from the germline V gene. CDR3 length: 14 amino acids. CDR3 in DNA: TGTGCCAGCAGCCCGATGGGACAGAACACTGAAGCTTTCTTT. Translation gives CASSPMGQNTEAFF. Filled out from reference TRBV9 and TRBJ1-1, the complete variable domain reads DSGVTQTPKHLITATGQRVTLRCSPRSGDLSVYWYQQSLDQGLQFLIQYYNGEERAKGNILERFSAQQFPDLHSELNLSSLELGDSALYFCASSPMGQNTEAFFGQGTRLTVV.

The chain couples TRBV7-7 to TRBJ2-6, with a possible D match to TRBD1 (5 bases). CDR1 and CDR2 from the germline V gene are SSHAT and FNYEAQ (reference sequence). The CDR3 totals 22 residues. V dropped 5 bases and J dropped 0 bases, with 29 bases sitting between them. CDR3 bases: TGTGCCAGCAGCCTCCCTCAGTACCGTTACAGGTTGGGTGACTCTGGGGCCAACGTCCTGACTTTC. Translating gives CASSLPQYRYRLGDSGANVLTF.